This TCR beta chain stems from a study of blood T cell repertoires in COVID-19. J was trimmed by 0 bases and V by 6 bases; bases with no gene match: 5. The germline V gene encodes CDR1 MRHNA and CDR2 SNTAGT. The CDR3 has 14 residues. TCRdb's table, derived via immunoSEQ multiplex PCR, lists solely in-frame clones and lacks some. Here the sample spans a few hundred thousand clones, approximately 89% being singletons. The chain is built from TRBV6-4 and TRBJ2-7; 7 nucleotides agree with TRBD1. The specimen sequenced was peripheral blood. The receptor's source is a middle-aged woman who had recovered from COVID-19. CDR3 in amino acids: CASSGQVSSYEQYV. The DNA of the CDR3 is TGTGCCAGCAGCGGACAGGTCAGCTCCTACGAGCAGTACGTC.